A selection of T cell receptor beta chains follows, all from one sample in a study of T cell repertoires in cytomegalovirus infection. One entry per CDR3 protein, called by TCRdb with MiXCR from the reads. The sample contains some 600,000 distinct CDR3 sequences, 24% of which appear only once. The sequenced sample consisted of CD8+ T cells from PBMCs. The receptors were sampled from a human donor in good health (CMV status not recorded). Some clones in this sample may be carry-over from other donors' samples. Each CDR3 is given with its conserved first and last residue. A D gene is named only where the DNA matches it firmly. A row's size may be missing; if present it is once, few, many or a size class.

>TRBD2|TRBJ2-5|TRBV28|-
CASTLTGRDQETQYF
TGTGCCAGCACCCTCACCGGGAGGGACCAAGAGACCCAGTACTTC
>-|TRBJ2-6|TRBV15|-
CATSREYQARTGANVLTF
TGTGCCACCAGCAGAGAATACCAGGCCCGGACTGGGGCCAACGTCCTGACTTTC
>TRBD1|TRBJ2-5|TRBV11-2|-
CASSLDVWQGAETQYF
TGTGCCAGCAGCTTAGATGTATGGCAGGGGGCTGAGACCCAGTACTTC
>-|TRBJ1-2|TRBV10-3|few
CAISESADHYGYTF
TGTGCCATCAGTGAGTCGGCGGACCACTATGGCTACACCTTC
>-|TRBJ2-7|TRBV20-1|-
CSARDVSSYEQYF
TGCAGTGCTAGGGACGTAAGCTCCTACGAGCAGTACTTC
>-|TRBJ2-1|TRBV7-2|many
CASSLGGTTYNEQFF
TGTGCCAGCAGCTTAGGAGGGACGACCTACAATGAGCAGTTCTTC
>-|TRBJ2-1|TRBV25-1|-
CASSDWTASSYNEQFF
TGTGCCAGCAGTGATTGGACCGCTAGCTCCTACAATGAGCAGTTCTTC
>-|TRBJ2-1|TRBV11-2|-
CASSSPLGWGGPYNEQFF
TGTGCCAGCAGCTCCCCCTTAGGGTGGGGGGGCCCTTACAATGAGCAGTTCTTC
>-|TRBJ2-4|TRBV7-2|many
CASSLAGAAKNIQYF
TGTGCCAGCAGCTTAGCAGGGGCAGCCAAAAACATTCAGTACTTC
>TRBD1|TRBJ1-4|TRBV7-9|few
CASSRRDRPLNEKLFF
TGTGCCAGCAGCCGTAGGGACAGGCCATTAAATGAAAAACTGTTTTTT
>-|TRBJ2-1|TRBV24-1|-
CATSDPDYSSYNEQFF
TGTGCCACCAGTGACCCGGATTATAGCTCCTACAATGAGCAGTTCTTC
>TRBD1|TRBJ2-2|TRBV7-2|many
CASTQGQGLAGELFF
TGTGCCAGCACCCAGGGACAGGGTCTGGCCGGGGAGCTGTTTTTT
>-|TRBJ2-4|TRBV5-6|few
CASSSGLEEAKNIQYF
TGTGCCAGCAGCTCAGGACTTGAAGAAGCCAAAAACATTCAGTACTTC
>-|TRBJ1-6|TRBV7-2|many
CASSPDAGVYLNSPLHF
TGTGCCAGCAGCCCGGATGCCGGGGTCTACCTCAATTCACCCCTCCACTTT
>TRBD1|TRBJ2-7|TRBV14|-
CASSQGTGWGYEQYF
TGTGCCAGCAGCCAAGGGACAGGGTGGGGCTACGAGCAGTACTTC
>-|TRBJ2-2|TRBV14|-
CASSPAGGIGTGELFF
TGTGCCAGCAGCCCGGCAGGAGGGATCGGCACCGGGGAGCTGTTTTTT
>-|TRBJ2-1|TRBV7-6|many
CASSLRRGPPYNEQFF
TGTGCCAGCAGCTTACGAAGGGGCCCTCCCTACAATGAGCAGTTCTTC
>-|TRBJ2-1|TRBV2|few
CASSEAGSLKGFF
TGTGCCAGCAGTGAAGCGGGTTCTCTAAAGGGGTTCTTC
>TRBD1|TRBJ1-2|TRBV25-1|many
CASSPPGQGIDGYTF
TGTGCCAGCAGTCCCCCGGGACAGGGTATAGATGGCTACACCTTC
>-|TRBJ2-7|TRBV7-9|many
CASRRWIDRSGQYF
TGTGCCAGCAGGCGTTGGATTGACCGATCGGGGCAGTACTTC
>TRBD2|TRBJ2-4|TRBV28|few
CASSLWTSGVENIQYF
TGTGCCAGCAGTTTATGGACTAGCGGGGTAGAAAACATTCAGTACTTC
>-|TRBJ1-6|TRBV20-1|many
CSALKSEAHNSPLHF
TGCAGTGCCCTCAAGTCAGAAGCGCACAATTCACCCCTCCACTTT
>TRBD2|TRBJ2-1|TRBV10-3|few
CAMPGLAGPSSYNEQFF
TGTGCCATGCCGGGACTAGCGGGTCCCAGCTCCTACAATGAGCAGTTCTTC
>TRBD1|TRBJ2-1|TRBV7-9|-
CASSFGQGNEQFF
TGTGCCAGCAGCTTCGGACAGGGCAATGAGCAGTTCTTC
>TRBD1|TRBJ1-1|TRBV29-1|few
CSVIQGARFGVPEAFF
TGCAGCGTAATACAGGGGGCGCGATTTGGAGTACCTGAAGCTTTCTTT
>TRBD1|TRBJ1-4|TRBV6-1|many
CASRVRQGTSTNEKLFF
TGTGCCAGCAGGGTGAGACAGGGGACTTCAACTAATGAAAAACTGTTTTTT
>-|TRBJ1-1|TRBV6-5|many
CASRTWGDTEAFF
TGTGCCAGCAGGACGTGGGGCGACACTGAAGCTTTCTTT
>TRBD1|TRBJ1-1|TRBV29-1|-
CSVGDRGRNTEAFF
TGCAGCGTTGGGGACAGGGGGCGGAACACTGAAGCTTTCTTT
>TRBD1|TRBJ1-1|TRBV6-2/TRBV6-3|-
CASSWTGDFLVNTEAFF
TGTGCCAGCAGTTGGACAGGGGATTTCTTAGTCAACACTGAAGCTTTCTTT
>-|TRBJ1-1|TRBV5-6|-
CASSLSEVDGTEAFF
TGTGCCAGCAGCTTGTCTGAAGTCGACGGCACTGAAGCTTTCTTT
>-|TRBJ2-1|TRBV6-6|many
CASGGAFSYNEQFF
TGTGCCAGCGGGGGGGCCTTTTCCTACAATGAGCAGTTCTTC
>TRBD1|TRBJ2-2|TRBV7-9|-
CAFPVGQGYPGELFF
TGTGCCTTTCCGGTGGGACAGGGTTACCCCGGGGAGCTGTTTTTT
>TRBD1|TRBJ2-5|TRBV12-3/TRBV12-4|few
CASSITGTAQETQYF
TGTGCCAGCAGTATCACCGGGACAGCCCAAGAGACCCAGTACTTC
>-|TRBJ2-3|TRBV7-9|many
CASSLVDGGRSTDTQYF
TGTGCCAGCAGCTTAGTCGACGGGGGCCGAAGCACAGATACGCAGTATTTT
>-|TRBJ2-7|TRBV7-6|-
CASSPVGGQVEQYF
TGTGCCAGCAGCCCAGTGGGAGGCCAGGTTGAGCAGTACTTC
>-|TRBJ1-4|TRBV7-6|few
CASNPPGPGWEKLFF
TGTGCCAGCAATCCCCCGGGTCCGGGGTGGGAAAAACTGTTTTTT
>TRBD2|TRBJ2-3|TRBV5-1|-
CASSSWTSGGSTDTQYF
TGCGCCAGCAGCTCCTGGACTAGCGGGGGGAGCACAGATACGCAGTATTTT
>TRBD1|TRBJ2-5|TRBV6-2/TRBV6-3|few
CASGIGQGGTQYF
TGTGCCAGCGGAATCGGACAGGGGGGGACCCAGTACTTC
>-|TRBJ2-5|TRBV7-6|few
CASSLWAGQKETQYF
TGTGCCAGCAGCTTATGGGCGGGACAGAAAGAGACCCAGTACTTC
>TRBD1|TRBJ2-7|TRBV6-5|many
CASSYSGQEPYEQYF
TGTGCCAGCAGTTACTCGGGACAGGAGCCCTACGAGCAGTACTTC
>-|TRBJ2-5|TRBV7-2|many
CASSPVRETQYF
TGTGCCAGCAGCCCCGTCCGGGAGACCCAGTACTTC
>-|TRBJ2-7|TRBV6-5|-
CASSTGLAYEQYF
TGTGCCAGCAGTACAGGATTAGCCTACGAGCAGTACTTC
>-|TRBJ1-1|TRBV28|-
CASSFVSGPGTEAFF
TGTGCCAGCAGTTTTGTTTCGGGCCCGGGCACTGAAGCTTTCTTT
>TRBD2|TRBJ2-1|TRBV6-5|-
CASSYAGGTYNEQFF
TGTGCCAGCAGTTACGCGGGGGGAACCTACAATGAGCAGTTCTTC
>-|TRBJ2-2|TRBV25-1|-
CASSEWGGNTGELFF
TGTGCCAGCAGTGAATGGGGTGGGAACACCGGGGAGCTGTTTTTT
>TRBD1|TRBJ1-5|TRBV6-2/TRBV6-3|-
CASTQTGGVNQPQHF
TGTGCCAGCACCCAGACAGGGGGAGTCAATCAGCCCCAGCATTTT
>TRBD2|TRBJ2-5|TRBV4-3|few
CASSQGLAGLQETQYF
TGCGCCAGCAGCCAAGGGCTAGCGGGCCTCCAAGAGACCCAGTACTTC
>-|TRBJ2-1|TRBV4-2|-
CASSHTGLDYNEQFF
TGTGCCAGCAGCCACACAGGGCTGGACTACAATGAGCAGTTCTTC
>-|TRBJ1-1|TRBV25-1|-
CASGIGGTATEAFF
TGTGCCAGCGGAATAGGGGGGACCGCGACTGAAGCTTTCTTT
>-|TRBJ1-3|TRBV14|few
CASSQAGQLNTIYF
TGTGCCAGCAGCCAAGCAGGACAGTTAAACACCATATATTTT
>TRBD1|TRBJ1-1|TRBV28|-
CASGLGQLNTEAFF
TGTGCCAGCGGGCTGGGACAGTTAAACACTGAAGCTTTCTTT
>TRBD1|TRBJ2-7|TRBV27|-
CASSFGTGVLYEQYF
TGTGCCAGCAGTTTCGGGACAGGGGTCCTTTACGAGCAGTACTTC
>TRBD1|TRBJ1-3|TRBV4-1|-
CASSQASGGSGNTIYF
TGCGCCAGCAGCCAAGCCTCAGGGGGCTCTGGAAACACCATATATTTT
>-|TRBJ2-2|TRBV2|few
CAKGRFGELFF
TGTGCCAAAGGACGATTCGGGGAGCTGTTTTTT
>-|TRBJ2-1|TRBV7-8|many
CASSIQQTGVDEQFF
TGTGCCAGCAGCATTCAGCAAACCGGGGTCGATGAGCAGTTCTTC